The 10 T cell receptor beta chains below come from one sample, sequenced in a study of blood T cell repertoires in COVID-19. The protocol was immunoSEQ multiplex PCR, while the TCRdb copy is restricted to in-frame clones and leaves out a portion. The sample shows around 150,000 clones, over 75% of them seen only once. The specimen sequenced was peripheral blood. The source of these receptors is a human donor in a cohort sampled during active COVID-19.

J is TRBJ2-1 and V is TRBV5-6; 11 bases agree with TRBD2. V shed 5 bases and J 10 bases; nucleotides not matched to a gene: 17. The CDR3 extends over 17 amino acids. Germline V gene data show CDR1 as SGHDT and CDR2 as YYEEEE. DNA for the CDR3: TGTGCCAGCAGACCTGGGACTAGCGGAAGAGGCCTGCACGAGCAGTTCTTC. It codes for CASRPGTSGRGLHEQFF.

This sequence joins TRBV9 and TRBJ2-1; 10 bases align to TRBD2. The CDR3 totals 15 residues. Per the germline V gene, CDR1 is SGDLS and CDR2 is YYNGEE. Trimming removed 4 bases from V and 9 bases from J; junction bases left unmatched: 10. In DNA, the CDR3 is TGTGCCAGCAGCCCCCTAGCGGGAGACTTCGGTGAGCAGTTCTTC. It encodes CASSPLAGDFGEQFF.

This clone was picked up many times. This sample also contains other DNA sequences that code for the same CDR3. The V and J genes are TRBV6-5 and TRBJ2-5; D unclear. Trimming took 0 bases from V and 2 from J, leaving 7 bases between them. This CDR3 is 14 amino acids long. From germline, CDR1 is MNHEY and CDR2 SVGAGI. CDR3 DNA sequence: TGTGCCAGCAGTTACTCGGGCAGGCAAGAGACCCAGTACTTC. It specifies CASSYSGRQETQYF.

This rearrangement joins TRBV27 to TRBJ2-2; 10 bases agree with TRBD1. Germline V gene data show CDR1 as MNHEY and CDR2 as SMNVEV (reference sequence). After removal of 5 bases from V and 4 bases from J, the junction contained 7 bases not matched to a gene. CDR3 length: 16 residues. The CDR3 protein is CASSPGTGAFTGELFF. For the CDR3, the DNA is TGTGCCAGCAGTCCTGGGACAGGGGCGTTCACCGGGGAGCTGTTTTTT.

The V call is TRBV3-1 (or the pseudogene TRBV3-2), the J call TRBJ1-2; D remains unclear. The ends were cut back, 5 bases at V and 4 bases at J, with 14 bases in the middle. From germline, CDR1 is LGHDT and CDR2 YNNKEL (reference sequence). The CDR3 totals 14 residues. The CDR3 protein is CASSDTGRVYGYTF. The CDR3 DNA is TGTGCCAGCAGCGACACCGGGCGGGTCTATGGCTACACCTTC.

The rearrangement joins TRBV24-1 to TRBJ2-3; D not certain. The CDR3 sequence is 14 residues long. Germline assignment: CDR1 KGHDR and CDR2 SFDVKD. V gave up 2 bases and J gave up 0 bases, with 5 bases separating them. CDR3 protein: CATSDWASTDTQYF. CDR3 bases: TGTGCCACCAGTGATTGGGCTAGCACAGATACGCAGTATTTT.

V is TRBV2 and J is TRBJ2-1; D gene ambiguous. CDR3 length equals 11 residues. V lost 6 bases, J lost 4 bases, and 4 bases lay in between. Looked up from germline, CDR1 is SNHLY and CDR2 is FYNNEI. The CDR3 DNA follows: TGTGCCAGCAGGACATACAATGAGCAGTTCTTC. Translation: CASRTYNEQFF.

Here the CDR3 DNA reads TGTGCCAGCAGCTTAGATCTCGGGACAGCTCATAATGAGCAGTTCTTC. Its protein product is CASSLDLGTAHNEQFF. The chain recombines TRBV11-2 with TRBJ2-1, with 7 bases aligning to TRBD1. Per germline, CDR1 SGHAT and CDR2 FQNNGV. The trim removed 0 bases at V and 7 bases at J, leaving 9 bases unmatched. This CDR3 has 16 amino acids.

Here the CDR3 DNA reads TGCGCCAGCAGCCGAACTGGACAGAACCTCTACGAGCAGTACTTC. Amino acid sequence: CASSRTGQNLYEQYF. The chain employs TRBV5-1 and TRBJ2-7, with D tentatively TRBD1 (6 bases). Germline loops: CDR1 SGHRS, CDR2 YFSETQ. CDR3 size: 15 residues. Trimming took off 4 bases at V and 3 bases at J, with 17 bases between the two ends.

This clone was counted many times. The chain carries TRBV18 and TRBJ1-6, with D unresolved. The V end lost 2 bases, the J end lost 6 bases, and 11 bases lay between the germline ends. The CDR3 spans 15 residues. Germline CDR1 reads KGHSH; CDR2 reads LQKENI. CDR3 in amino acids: CASSPEFGTNSPLHF. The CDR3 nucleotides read TGTGCCAGCTCACCAGAGTTTGGTACTAATTCACCCCTCCACTTT.